Listed below are T cell receptor beta chains from one sample, sequenced in a study of human T cells and chemical hapten exposure. TCRdb itself ran the RACE reads through MiXCR, one entry per CDR3 protein. The table shows more than 300,000 distinct CDR3 sequences, with roughly 5% occurring only once. Sequenced material: whole blood, taken in connection with sensitization to the hapten diphenylcyclopropenone (DPC). These receptors were obtained from a woman in her forties or fifties with alopecia areata. Some clones in this sample may be carry-over from other donors' samples. The CDR3 runs from the conserved cysteine through the conserved F or W. Fields, in order: clone size, J gene, D gene, V gene, CDR3 protein, CDR3 DNA. The D gene is left open where the match is weak. A clone size is listed for some rows: how often the clone was seen (once, few, many), or a class if it is expanded.

size: many
J: TRBJ2-7
D: TRBD2
V: TRBV6-6
CDR3: CASSSGSGLAGQTYEQYF
DNA: TGTGCCAGCAGTTCAGGGTCGGGACTAGCGGGCCAAACCTACGAGCAGTACTTC

size: few
J: TRBJ1-1
D: .
V: TRBV3-1
CDR3: CASSQIRGASEAFF
DNA: TGTGCCAGCAGCCAAATCAGGGGAGCTTCTGAAGCTTTCTTT

size: few
J: TRBJ1-5
D: .
V: TRBV3-1
CDR3: CASSIGGQGNQPQHF
DNA: TGTGCCAGCAGCATAGGTGGGCAAGGCAATCAGCCCCAGCATTTT

size: few
J: TRBJ1-2
D: TRBD1
V: TRBV20-1
CDR3: CSAREDRTRGYTF
DNA: TGCAGTGCTAGGGAGGACAGGACGAGAGGCTACACCTTC

size: many
J: TRBJ2-1
D: .
V: TRBV2
CDR3: CATSVYNEQFF
DNA: TGTGCCACATCAGTTTACAATGAGCAGTTCTTC

size: .
J: TRBJ2-3
D: TRBD1
V: TRBV28
CDR3: CASSQDRAGTDTQYF
DNA: TGTGCCAGCAGCCAGGACAGGGCGGGTACAGATACGCAGTATTTT

size: few
J: TRBJ1-2
D: .
V: TRBV18
CDR3: CASSPRGGGYGYTF
DNA: TGTGCCAGCTCACCACGGGGTGGGGGCTATGGCTACACCTTC

size: .
J: TRBJ2-5
D: TRBD2
V: TRBV20-1
CDR3: CSAISGGQETQYF
DNA: TGCAGTGCCATTAGCGGGGGGCAAGAGACCCAGTACTTC

size: many
J: TRBJ2-7
D: TRBD1
V: TRBV28
CDR3: CASRGTGGQGEQYF
DNA: TGTGCCAGCAGGGGGACAGGGGGCCAGGGGGAGCAGTACTTC

size: many
J: TRBJ2-1
D: .
V: TRBV6-6
CDR3: CASSYSSAGYNEQFF
DNA: TGTGCCAGCAGTTACTCTTCAGCAGGGTACAATGAGCAGTTCTTC

size: many
J: TRBJ2-2
D: .
V: TRBV28
CDR3: CASSESVENTGELFF
DNA: TGTGCCAGCAGTGAGTCAGTCGAGAACACCGGGGAGCTGTTTTTT

size: .
J: TRBJ1-5
D: TRBD1
V: TRBV7-2
CDR3: CASSWTGGSNQPQHF
DNA: TGTGCCAGCAGCTGGACAGGGGGTTCCAATCAGCCCCAGCATTTT

size: few
J: TRBJ1-5
D: TRBD1
V: TRBV2
CDR3: CASNRGPGQPQHF
DNA: TGTGCCAGCAACAGGGGGCCTGGTCAGCCCCAGCATTTT

size: .
J: TRBJ1-5
D: .
V: TRBV20-1
CDR3: CSARDTPGAGNQPQHF
DNA: TGCAGTGCTAGAGACACGCCGGGGGCAGGCAATCAGCCCCAGCATTTT

size: .
J: TRBJ1-1
D: .
V: TRBV7-9
CDR3: CASSLDQNMNTEAFF
DNA: TGTGCCAGCAGCTTGGACCAAAACATGAACACTGAAGCTTTCTTT

size: .
J: TRBJ2-1
D: TRBD2
V: TRBV29-1
CDR3: CSVEDFPTSQIYNEQFF
DNA: TGCAGCGTTGAAGACTTCCCGACTAGCCAAATCTACAATGAGCAGTTCTTC

size: many
J: TRBJ1-3
D: .
V: TRBV3-1
CDR3: CASSLRTVRGGGNTIYF
DNA: TGTGCCAGCAGCCTCCGGACGGTCCGAGGAGGCGGAAACACCATATATTTT

size: few
J: TRBJ2-1
D: TRBD2
V: TRBV9
CDR3: CASSGGLAGLSYNEQFF
DNA: TGTGCCAGCAGCGGGGGACTAGCGGGCCTCTCCTACAATGAGCAGTTCTTC

size: few
J: TRBJ2-5
D: .
V: TRBV7-9
CDR3: CASSSSNLGPQETQYF
DNA: TGTGCCAGCAGCTCGTCGAACTTAGGGCCACAAGAGACCCAGTACTTC

size: .
J: TRBJ2-3
D: .
V: TRBV3-1
CDR3: CASSQDGAREADTQYF
DNA: TGTGCCAGCAGCCAAGACGGGGCAAGGGAGGCAGATACGCAGTATTTT

size: .
J: TRBJ1-3
D: .
V: TRBV7-9
CDR3: CASSYPINSGNTIYF
DNA: TGTGCCAGCAGCTACCCAATAAACTCTGGAAACACCATATATTTT

size: many
J: TRBJ2-3
D: TRBD2
V: TRBV20-1
CDR3: CSASPAGGLADTQYF
DNA: TGCAGTGCTAGCCCCGCGGGGGGGCTCGCAGATACGCAGTATTTT

size: many
J: TRBJ2-7
D: .
V: TRBV9
CDR3: CASSPRVGMDYEQYF
DNA: TGTGCCAGCAGCCCCCGGGTTGGGATGGACTACGAGCAGTACTTC

size: .
J: TRBJ2-5
D: TRBD2
V: TRBV29-1
CDR3: CSVEAGGLQETQYF
DNA: TGCAGCGTTGAAGCGGGAGGGCTTCAAGAGACCCAGTACTTC

size: few
J: TRBJ2-7
D: .
V: TRBV6-2/TRBV6-3
CDR3: CASSPGQGRTYEQYF
DNA: TGTGCCAGCAGCCCGGGGCAGGGACGCACCTACGAGCAGTACTTC

size: few
J: TRBJ1-2
D: .
V: TRBV28
CDR3: CASYEALSNYGYTF
DNA: TGTGCCAGCTACGAAGCCCTATCTAACTATGGCTACACCTTC

size: few
J: TRBJ1-1
D: .
V: TRBV29-1
CDR3: CSVEDPRAGMNTEAFF
DNA: TGCAGCGTTGAAGACCCCAGGGCAGGGATGAACACTGAAGCTTTCTTT

size: few
J: TRBJ1-2
D: .
V: TRBV9
CDR3: CASSVALQEVNYGYTF
DNA: TGTGCCAGCAGCGTAGCTCTACAGGAGGTCAACTATGGCTACACCTTC